The 12 T cell receptor beta chains in this list originate from one sample, sequenced in a study of post-analysis software for immune sequencing data. Unique molecular identifiers featured in each of the TCR beta cDNA libraries. From the PCR reads, TCRdb called clonotypes with MiXCR, one entry per CDR3 protein. The repertoire holds around 150,000 distinct CDR3 sequences, with 35% to 40% as singletons. The sample consisted of blood, taken after autologous hematopoietic stem cell transplantation. The receptors here all came from a girl under 18 with multiple sclerosis.

In its sample, this clonotype was seen a few times. The chain recombines TRBV7-6 with TRBJ2-7, with D unclear. The CDR3 loop spans 14 amino acids. The V gene lost 5 bases and the J gene lost 3 bases, with 14 bases spanning the gap. In germline, CDR1 is SGHVS, CDR2 FNYEAQ. In DNA form, the CDR3 reads TGTGCCAGCAGCCTTAACCCTGGCCTCTACGAGCAGTACTTC. Translated: CASSLNPGLYEQYF.

The chain is built from TRBV6-5 and TRBJ2-3; the D gene could be TRBD1 or TRBD2 (5 bases each). This CDR3 region has 15 residues. The germline V gene has CDR1 MNHEY and CDR2 SVGAGI. V was cut by 5 bases and J by 6 bases, with 18 bases left in between. The DNA for the CDR3 is TGTGCCAGCAGTACCCGTGGGACCTGGGGGGATACGCAGTATTTT. Its protein is CASSTRGTWGDTQYF.

Turning to this clonotype: This sequence may be a read error, since a much larger clone differs from it by one base. This chain uses TRBV5-6 with TRBJ2-1; D call uncertain. CDR3 size: 12 residues. With 5 bases removed from V and 8 bases from J, the gap between germline ends came to 11 bases. From germline, CDR1 is SGHDT and CDR2 YYEEEE. Here the CDR3 DNA reads TGTGCCAGCAGGGGTCTAGGACATGAGCAGTTCTTC. This encodes CASRGLGHEQFF.

The rearrangement links TRBV29-1 to TRBJ2-1; 7 bases are shared with TRBD2. CDR1 and CDR2 (germline): SQVTM, ANQGSEA. V lost 2 bases and J lost 2; bases outside the gene matches: 6. This CDR3 has 15 amino acids. The CDR3 DNA sequence: TGCAGCGTTGAAACGTGGGAGGGTCCCTACAATGAGCAGTTCTTC. It yields the protein CSVETWEGPYNEQFF.

The chain is built from TRBV6-6 and TRBJ2-7; 9 bases map to TRBD1. TRBJ2-5 matches the DNA end more closely, so the J call is doubtful. Germline CDR1 MNHNY, CDR2 SVGAGI (reference sequence). This CDR3 spans 16 amino acids. The CDR3 loop is CASSYSIVQGAETQYF. The CDR3 DNA sequence: TGTGCCAGCAGTTACTCGATCGTACAGGGGGCTGAGACCCAGTACTTC.

In its sample, this clonotype was seen a few times. V and J are TRBV15 and TRBJ2-1; TRBD2 agrees at 7 bases. Trimming removed 3 bases from V and 0 bases from J; junction bases left unmatched: 5. The CDR3 covers 16 residues. Germline loops: CDR1 LNHNV, CDR2 YYDKDF (reference sequence). The CDR3 protein is CATSRGGASSYNEQFF. DNA of the CDR3: TGTGCCACCAGCAGGGGAGGGGCGAGCTCCTACAATGAGCAGTTCTTC.

A word on this clonotype: Mismatch with germline at one junction end may stem from a read error. The rearrangement uses TRBV20-1 and TRBJ2-7; possibly TRBD2 for D (6 bases). Germline V gene lookup returns CDR1 DFQATT and CDR2 SNEGSKA (reference sequence). The CDR3 contains 15 residues. CDR3 nucleotides: TGCAGTGTTAGATCCATAGCGGAGAGCTCCTACGAGCAGTACTTC. Amino acids: CSVRSIAESSYEQYF.

This chain links TRBV7-9 with TRBJ1-2; D unresolved. Germline lookup yields CDR1 SEHNR and CDR2 FQNEAQ (reference sequence). The CDR3 spans 15 residues. The ends were cut back, 4 bases at V and 2 bases at J, with 14 bases in the middle. The CDR3 here is CASSSERAKNYGYTF. CDR3 DNA: TGTGCCAGCAGCTCCGAAAGGGCCAAAAACTATGGCTACACCTTC. The full variable domain, in which reference TRBV7-9 and TRBJ1-2 provide the parts outside the CDR3, is DTGVSQNPRHKITKRGQNVTFRCDPISEHNRLYWYRQTLGQGPEFLTYFQNEAQLEKSRLLSDRFSAERPKGSFSTLEIQRTEQGDSAMYLCASSSERAKNYGYTFGSGTRLTVV.

Notes on this clonotype: Being one base from a much bigger clone, this may be a read error. CDR3 sequence (DNA): TGTGCCAGCAGTTACTACCGACTAGCGGAGACCACATATACGCAGTATTTT. Its protein product is CASSYYRLAETTYTQYF. V is TRBV6-2 or TRBV6-3 and J is TRBJ2-3, with TRBD2 identical over 9 bases. The CDR3 is 17 residues long. CDR1 is MNHEY and CDR2 is SVGEGT in the germline V gene.

CDR3 sequence reads: CASSPRTSGRARDEQFF. As DNA, the CDR3 is TGTGCCAGCAGCCCCAGGACTAGCGGGAGGGCTCGTGATGAGCAGTTCTTC. The V call is TRBV12-3 or TRBV12-4, the J call TRBJ2-1; TRBD2 matches at 15 bases. The CDR3 covers 17 residues. V gave up 6 bases and J gave up 8 bases; unmatched junction bases: 11.

This clonotype showed up just once. V and J are TRBV10-3 and TRBJ1-1; D gene uncertain. The CDR3 length is 14 residues. The V gene lost 6 bases and the J gene lost 1 base, with 12 bases spanning the gap. Per the germline V gene, CDR1 is ENHRY and CDR2 is SYGVKD. In DNA, the CDR3 is TGTGCCATCAGGGGAACAGAAGGGAACACTGAAGCTTTCTTT. Translated: CAIRGTEGNTEAFF.

The chain joins TRBV7-2 to TRBJ2-3; D is unresolved. From germline, CDR1 is SGHTA and CDR2 FQGNSA. Trimming stripped 0 bases from V and 0 bases from J, with 7 bases between. The CDR3 is 15 amino acids. Here the CDR3 reads CASSLARGSTDTQYF. The CDR3 nucleotides read TGTGCCAGCAGCTTAGCGCGTGGTAGCACAGATACGCAGTATTTT. The whole variable domain, filled in from reference TRBV7-2 and TRBJ2-3, reads GAGVSQSPSNKVTEKGKDVELRCDPISGHTALYWYRQSLGQGLEFLIYFQGNSAPDKSGLPSDRFSAERTGGSVSTLTIQRTQQEDSAVYLCASSLARGSTDTQYFGPGTRLTVL.